The 15 T cell receptor beta chains listed next were all sequenced from one sample in a study of shared clonotypes between healthy human individuals. CD45RO-negative, CCR7-positively selected cells formed the naive CD8 fraction, excluding terminally differentiated effector memory CD45RA+ cells. Profiled with immunoSEQ multiplex PCR; TCRdb holds only in-frame clones, not every one. The data contain about 2.2 million clones, 85% to 95% of them singletons. Sequenced material: naive CD8+ T cells from PBMCs. These receptors were taken from a man younger than 30 in good health. Some clones in this sample may be carry-over from other donors' samples.

The chain joins TRBV7-9 to TRBJ2-7; D ambiguous. V was clipped by 0 bases and J by 7 bases, with 13 bases between them. This CDR3 is built from 14 residues. Germline V gives CDR1 SEHNR, CDR2 FQNEAQ (reference sequence). Here the CDR3 DNA reads TGTGCCAGCAGCTTAGCGCCCCCGCCAAGGGAGCAGTACTTC. Translated: CASSLAPPPREQYF. Drawing the rest from reference TRBV7-9 and TRBJ2-7, the complete variable domain is DTGVSQNPRHKITKRGQNVTFRCDPISEHNRLYWYRQTLGQGPEFLTYFQNEAQLEKSRLLSDRFSAERPKGSFSTLEIQRTEQGDSAMYLCASSLAPPPREQYFGPGTRLTVT.

The V gene is TRBV29-1, the J gene TRBJ1-1; no reliable D call. The CDR3 is 12 residues long. From germline, CDR1 is SQVTM and CDR2 ANQGSEA. V lost 4 bases and J 1 base, leaving 7 bases between the germline ends. The CDR3 bases are TGCAGCGTTGTTCAGCAGAACACTGAAGCTTTCTTT. Translating it yields CSVVQQNTEAFF.

The rearrangement joins TRBV5-4 to TRBJ2-7, with 9 positions matching TRBD2. Germline CDR1 SGHNT, CDR2 YYREEE (reference sequence). The CDR3 has 16 amino acids. The V gene end was trimmed by 1 base and the J gene end by 5 bases; junction bases not matched to a gene: 10. CDR3 in amino acids: CASSLKIAGDRNEQYF. The CDR3 DNA sequence: TGTGCCAGCAGCTTGAAAATAGCGGGAGATAGGAACGAGCAGTACTTC.

The table lists this clone with a count of one. The rearrangement uses TRBV9 and TRBJ2-3, with D hard to call. The length of the CDR3 is 13 residues. V was pared by 4 bases and J by 1 base, with 7 bases between. CDR1 is SGDLS, CDR2 YYNGEE, per germline. The CDR3 sequence: CASSSSRTDTQYF. The CDR3 DNA sequence: TGTGCCAGCAGCTCCTCCCGCACAGATACGCAGTATTTT.

The rearrangement uses TRBV7-9 and TRBJ2-1, with a possible D match to TRBD1 (5 bases). The germline gives CDR1 SEHNR, CDR2 FQNEAQ (reference sequence). This CDR3 is built from 16 residues. Trimming cost V 5 bases and J 0 bases, with 14 bases left between them. The CDR3 sequence is CASSKKGDSSYNEQFF. The CDR3 coding sequence is TGTGCCAGCAGCAAAAAGGGCGACAGCTCCTACAATGAGCAGTTCTTC.

This clone was detected once. The chain combines TRBV11-2 with TRBJ2-5; no clear D gene. Per the germline V gene, CDR1 is SGHAT and CDR2 is FQNNGV. The CDR3 contains 12 residues. V lost 5 bases and J 3 bases, leaving 7 bases between the germline ends. CDR3: CASSRIKETQYF. For the CDR3, the DNA is TGTGCCAGCAGCCGGATAAAAGAGACCCAGTACTTC.

J is TRBJ2-3 and V is TRBV27; TRBD2 matches at 8 bases. Germline V lookup: CDR1 MNHEY, CDR2 SMNVEV (reference sequence). The CDR3 loop spans 15 amino acids. The V segment lost 2 bases and the J segment 3 bases; nucleotides outside the gene matches: 4. The CDR3 DNA reads TGTGCCAGCAGTTTACGCGGGGGGCTGACAGATACGCAGTATTTT. Encoded protein: CASSLRGGLTDTQYF.

The chain combines TRBV13 with TRBJ1-2; 7 bases map to TRBD1. Germline V gene sequence: CDR1 PRHDT, CDR2 FYEKMQ (reference sequence). Germline trimming cut 5 bases from V and 12 bases from J; bases unmatched to any gene: 6. The CDR3 is made up of 11 amino acids. The DNA of the CDR3 is TGTGCCAGCAGCCCAAGACAGGGAGACACCTTC. It encodes CASSPRQGDTF.

The J gene is TRBJ2-1, the V gene TRBV27; D is uncertain. CDR1 and CDR2 (germline): MNHEY, SMNVEV (reference sequence). This CDR3 region has 14 residues. Trimming stripped 6 bases from V and 1 base from J, with 10 bases between. In DNA form, the CDR3 reads TGTGCCAGCAGATGGATAAGTTCCTACAATGAGCAGTTCTTC. Translation gives CASRWISSYNEQFF.

The V call is TRBV19, the J call TRBJ2-4; D may be TRBD2 (5 bases). Germline CDR1 LNHDA, CDR2 SQIVND (reference sequence). The germline V and J ends were trimmed by 6 bases and 8 bases, with 14 bases remaining between them. CDR3 length equals 13 residues. The CDR3 sequence: CASSLDSEDIQYF. For the CDR3, the DNA is TGTGCCAGTAGCTTGGATAGCGAGGACATTCAGTACTTC.

This clone appeared once. The genes are TRBV4-3 and TRBJ2-7, with D hard to call. Trimming shortened V by 0 bases and J by 0 bases, and 18 bases separated the two germline ends. The CDR3 covers 18 residues. Germline lookup yields CDR1 LGHNA and CDR2 YSLEER. The chain's CDR3 is CASSQDSPASFDSYEQYF. CDR3 in DNA: TGCGCCAGCAGCCAAGATTCCCCCGCCAGTTTCGACTCCTACGAGCAGTACTTC.

The chain has TRBV29-1 and TRBJ1-2; TRBD1 aligns across 7 bases. Germline assignment: CDR1 SQVTM and CDR2 ANQGSEA. Losses at the gene ends were 5 bases for V and 4 bases for J; bases not matched to a gene: 4. The CDR3 consists of 12 residues. The CDR3 nucleotides are TGCAGCGTTCGGGACAGCTCCTATGGCTACACCTTC. It codes for CSVRDSSYGYTF.

This sequence joins TRBV28 and TRBJ2-1; 9 bases line up with TRBD1. The germline CDR1 and CDR2 sequences are MDHEN and SYDVKM. The CDR3 length is 17 residues. V lost 1 base and J lost 7; bases outside the gene matches: 11. The CDR3 reads CASSLSLRGQGSNEQFF. The DNA for the CDR3 is TGTGCCAGCAGTTTATCCCTTAGGGGACAGGGATCTAATGAGCAGTTCTTC.

J is TRBJ2-3 and V is TRBV2; D is unresolved. V was shortened by 0 bases and J by 1 base, with 5 bases between the two germline ends. This CDR3 region has 14 residues. The germline V gene has CDR1 SNHLY and CDR2 FYNNEI. In DNA form, the CDR3 reads TGTGCCAGCAGTGAAGCTGGGGGCACAGATACGCAGTATTTT. Its protein product is CASSEAGGTDTQYF.

The chain uses TRBV28 and TRBJ1-3, with D possibly TRBD1 on 6 matching bases. CDR3 length: 14 amino acids. Per the germline V gene, CDR1 is MDHEN and CDR2 is SYDVKM. Deletions cut 6 bases from V and 0 bases from J, with 9 bases between. The CDR3 sequence is CASSQGSSGNTIYF. CDR3 nucleotide sequence: TGTGCCAGCAGCCAGGGGTCCTCTGGAAACACCATATATTTT.